This T cell receptor (beta chain) was sequenced in a study of identical twins (dated by TCRdb to about 2016). Concerning the study at large: TCR alpha and beta repertoires from monozygotic twins, unrelated adults of various ages and cord blood were deep-sequenced to test whether fetal clonotypes persist. Replicate twin experiments were performed at different times using different library preparation protocols to rule out contamination.

Points the paper makes about the study in general: In beta out-of-frame sequences, excess twin sharing was weaker, because having fewer shared sequences lowered the signal-to-noise ratio. In monozygotic twins, recombination models systematically underestimated out-of-frame TCR alpha sharing, but the models matched the sharing seen between unrelated individuals. Invariant T cells such as MAIT and iNKT could partly confound zero-insertion analyses, though diverse VJ usage argued against this for most clonotypes. Conclusions relied on cross-sectional statistical analysis, since the same donors could not be followed over many years. Abundant cord blood beta clonotypes had fewer insertions, young adult naive repertoires showed a similar but weaker trend, and memory repertoires showed no such trend. Compared with coincidental sharing between unrelated individuals, an excess of low generation-probability sequences was observed among out-of-frame TCR alpha sequences shared between twins.

In the case of this clonotype: No antigen is known for it. Within one base of it there is no much larger clone, and no base qualities were kept.

Receptor libraries were prepared by 5' RACE. Sequencing was carried out with an Illumina HiSeq 2000. A universal primer binding site was added through template switching, and the final cDNA carried a unique molecular identifier so that TCR cDNA molecules could be counted accurately. Specific primers in the conserved constant-segment region were used to synthesize first-strand cDNA for TCR alpha and beta chains. To control for contamination, every cDNA library carried two barcodes: a SMART-Mk sample barcode plus Illumina barcodes. TruSeq adapter sequences along with Illumina sample barcodes were introduced in two successive PCR steps. The Illumina HiSeq platform was used with custom primers to sequence TCR alpha and beta cDNA libraries. The study's own analysis went as follows. MiGEC processed the raw reads to extract unique molecular identifiers, while MiXCR was used to determine the CDR3 positions. For each individual, recombination models were inferred using an EM algorithm with the repgenHMM and IGoR tools. The tcR package in R was used for shared clonotype analysis, with sharing normalized by the product of cloneset sizes. Out-of-frame nonproductive sequences were analyzed to study raw recombination free of thymic and clonal selection effects. Through fastp at Q25 and MiXCR, TCRdb rebuilt clones from the public reads, retaining in-frame beta chains. Each CDR3 protein gets just one entry, which takes the most common genes and DNA from the rows behind it. These V and J calls are TCRdb output, not the study's own analysis. This sample has approximately 890,000 distinct CDR3 sequences in its table, and 10% to 15% of those were observed once. The ten largest account for 1.5% to 2% of the sample.

Taken from the germline V gene (reference sequence), the CDR1 and CDR2 loops are DFQATT and SNEGSKA. Unmatched junction bases come to 14, with V trimmed by 1 base and J by 10 bases. The CDR3 goes from the cysteine to the phenylalanine over 17 residues. This entry keeps only the CDR3 DNA: 51 bases, framed from base 1. Every donor in the study was a healthy Caucasian. The twin cohort consisted of three pairs of female monozygotic twins, all aged roughly 18 to 29 years. The RNA used for TCR libraries was isolated from peripheral blood mononuclear cells. These data are also associated with another study on yellow fever vaccine responses in identical twins. The second study also describes: According to the authors, the vaccine-induced T cell response in identical twins seemed to be partly convergent and partly specific to each individual. Focusing on identical twins, the study followed the T cell clones that responded to the vaccine, and did so with precision.

Material for sequencing was PBMCs. This receptor was identified in a woman aged 18-29 years in good health. The V and J genes are TRBV20-1 and TRBJ2-1; 12 nucleotides in the junction match TRBD2. The sequenced DNA is TGCAGTGCTAGAGCACTAGCGGGAGGTGCCAAGGGGGGGGAGCAGTTCTTC. This encodes CSARALAGGAKGGEQFF.